The 6 T cell receptor beta chains listed next were all sequenced from one sample in a study of blood T cell repertoires in COVID-19. Using immunoSEQ multiplex PCR, the repertoire was profiled, and TCRdb retains in-frame clones only, with some absent. The repertoire includes 240,000 or so clones, roughly 86% of them detected once, and under 9% sits in the top ten. The material sequenced was peripheral blood. These receptors all come from a woman in her seventies with active or convalescent COVID-19.

The chain has TRBV18 and TRBJ2-7, with D possibly TRBD1 on 6 matching bases. Trimming left V 0 bases short and J 4 bases short, with 13 bases between. Germline V CDR1 and CDR2: KGHSH, LQKENI. The CDR3 consists of 15 residues. This CDR3 reads CASSPPAGTIYEQYF. In DNA, the CDR3 is TGTGCCAGCTCACCACCTGCAGGGACAATTTACGAGCAGTACTTC.

The chain employs TRBV9 and TRBJ1-2; 7 nucleotides agree with TRBD1. This CDR3 has 14 residues. The ends lost 8 bases at V and 4 bases at J; junction bases unmatched: 11. The germline V gene encodes CDR1 SGDLS and CDR2 YYNGEE. The CDR3 spells CASQRDRGSYGYTF. CDR3 DNA sequence: TGTGCCAGTCAGAGGGACAGAGGATCCTATGGCTACACCTTC.

The chain combines TRBV5-5 with TRBJ1-5; no clear D gene. The CDR3 length is 13 residues. Between the trimmed V and J ends, which lost 4 bases and 0 bases, there was a span of 5 bases. Germline CDR1 is SGHKS and CDR2 is YYEKEE (reference sequence). This CDR3 reads CASSLYSNQPQHF. Written as DNA, the CDR3 is TGTGCCAGCAGCCTTTATAGCAATCAGCCCCAGCATTTT.

The chain combines TRBV18 with TRBJ2-5; 14 bases are a match to TRBD2. Looked up from germline, CDR1 is KGHSH and CDR2 is LQKENI. The CDR3 is 17 residues long. V lost 0 bases and J lost 2; bases outside the gene matches: 2. The CDR3 DNA reads as TGTGCCAGCTCACCACCGGGACTAGCGGGGGTGCAAGAGACCCAGTACTTC. Residues: CASSPPGLAGVQETQYF.

The genes are TRBV5-4 and TRBJ1-2, with TRBD1 identical over 9 bases. The V gene end was trimmed by 0 bases and the J gene end by 6 bases; junction bases not matched to a gene: 6. This CDR3 comprises 15 residues. Germline V gene sequence: CDR1 SGHNT, CDR2 YYREEE (reference sequence). CDR3 nucleotides: TGTGCCAGCAGCTTGGGGCTACAGGGGGCGGATGGCTACACCTTC. This translates into CASSLGLQGADGYTF.

The chain recombines TRBV6-2 or TRBV6-3 with TRBJ2-5; weak D call: TRBD2 (5 bases). V was shortened by 6 bases and J by 5 bases, with 10 bases between the two germline ends. The germline V gene encodes CDR1 MNHEY and CDR2 SVGEGT. This CDR3 comprises 12 residues. CDR3 in amino acids: CASSRSGETQYF. CDR3 sequence (DNA): TGTGCCAGCAGCCGCTCGGGGGAGACCCAGTACTTC.